Listed below are T cell receptor beta chains from one sample, sequenced in a study of PD-1 and CTLA-4 blockade in melanoma. Some clones are missing from TCRdb's copy, which holds only in-frame ones; the method was immunoSEQ multiplex PCR. The repertoire has 20,000 to 25,000 clones, 88% of them found once; the top ten carry 6% to 8%. Specimen: CD8+ T cells from peripheral blood, collected before anti-PD-1 treatment. The receptors originated from a human donor with melanoma. CDR3s include the opening cysteine and the closing phenylalanine or tryptophan. A D gene is named only where the DNA matches it firmly. Some rows mark clone size as missing; the rest say once, few, many or name a class of expanded clone.

j_call v_call d_call clone_size cdr3_nt cdr3_aa
TRBJ1-2 TRBV7-2 NA NA TGTGCCAGCAGCCCTCCACCTGATCCCTATGGCTACACCTTC CASSPPPDPYGYTF
TRBJ1-4 TRBV27 NA NA TGTGCCAGCAGTTTATCAGGGAACGAGGAAAAACTGTTTTTT CASSLSGNEEKLFF
TRBJ2-7 TRBV11-2 TRBD2 NA TGTGCCAGCAGCATCAGGCGGGGGGCCTACGAGCAGTACTTC CASSIRRGAYEQYF
TRBJ2-1 TRBV4-1 NA NA TGCGCCAGCAGAGAGATCGGGTCGAATGAGCAGTTCTTC CASREIGSNEQFF
TRBJ1-1 TRBV19 NA NA TGTGCCAGTAGCTTGGGAAGAGACACTGAAGCTTTCTTT CASSLGRDTEAFF
TRBJ2-2 TRBV21-1 NA NA TGTGCCAGCAGCTCAAGGACAGGAGGCACCGGGGAGCTGTTTTTT CASSSRTGGTGELFF
TRBJ1-2 TRBV27 NA once TGTGCCAGCTCCCTCGGGGTTCCGCTTACTGGCTACACCTTC CASSLGVPLTGYTF
TRBJ1-1 TRBV2 NA NA TGTGCCAGCAGTGGAATCGGGTTGAACACTGAAGCTTTCTTT CASSGIGLNTEAFF
TRBJ2-3 TRBV12-3/TRBV12-4 TRBD1 few TGTGCCAGCAGTCCGACAGGGTCAGATACGCAGTATTTT CASSPTGSDTQYF
TRBJ1-1 TRBV16 NA NA TGTGCCAGCAGCCAATCGGCGAGAGACACTGAAGCTTTCTTT CASSQSARDTEAFF
TRBJ1-5 TRBV6-6 NA NA TGTGCCAGCAGTTCGGATTACACGGTGGGAAATCAGCCCCAGCATTTT CASSSDYTVGNQPQHF
TRBJ1-1 TRBV29-1 NA NA TGCAGCGTCGAGACAGGGAACACTGAAGCTTTCTTT CSVETGNTEAFF
TRBJ2-7 TRBV7-8 TRBD2 NA TGTGCCAGCAGCTTCTCGGGAGGGGCCTACGAGCAGTACTTC CASSFSGGAYEQYF
TRBJ2-1 TRBV12-3/TRBV12-4 NA NA TGTGCCAGCACCTGGGGAGCTAACAATGAGCAGTTCTTC CASTWGANNEQFF
TRBJ1-4 TRBV28 TRBD1 NA TGTGCCAGCAGTTCTCCGGGACAGGGGGCGGGAAAACTGTTTTTT CASSSPGQGAGKLFF
TRBJ1-1 TRBV28 NA NA TGTGCCAGCAGTTTTGGACCAAACACTGAAGCTTTCTTT CASSFGPNTEAFF
TRBJ2-7 TRBV28 TRBD2 NA TGTGCCAGCAGTTTAAGGTCGGGGGGTTTTTACGAGCAGTACTTC CASSLRSGGFYEQYF
TRBJ2-7 TRBV2 TRBD2 NA TGTGCCAGCAGTGAAGCCTGGACTAGCGGGGACCACGAGCAGTACTTC CASSEAWTSGDHEQYF
TRBJ1-2 TRBV13 NA NA TGTGCCAGCAACGCTCCAGGCTCTCACTATGGCTACACCTTC CASNAPGSHYGYTF
TRBJ2-7 TRBV4-1 NA once TGCGCCAGCAGCGACGGAGGCTCCAGCTCCTACGAGCAGTACTTC CASSDGGSSSYEQYF
TRBJ1-2 TRBV7-2 NA NA TGTGCCAGCAGCTTCCTGCGGGGGCTTAACTATGGCTACACCTTC CASSFLRGLNYGYTF
TRBJ1-5 TRBV6-5 NA NA TGTGCCAGCAGAGAGGGGATCAATCAGCCCCAGCATTTT CASREGINQPQHF
TRBJ2-1 TRBV19 NA NA TGTGCCAGTAGTTTGGGGACAAACACCGATGAGCAGTTCTTC CASSLGTNTDEQFF
TRBJ2-2 TRBV29-1 TRBD1 NA TGCAGCGTTGAGGGACAGGGGCTTGCCGGGGAGCTGTTTTTT CSVEGQGLAGELFF
TRBJ2-2 TRBV7-2 NA NA TGTGCCAGCAGCTCTGGGGGGTCCTTCACCGGGGAGCTGTTTTTT CASSSGGSFTGELFF
TRBJ1-1 TRBV5-8 TRBD1 NA TGTGCCAGCAGCCTCGATTACAGGGGTCTTGGAGCTTTCTTT CASSLDYRGLGAFF
TRBJ2-3 TRBV3-1/TRBV3-2 TRBD2 once TGTGCCAGCAGCCAAGACTATGCGGGGGTTGCATTAGATACGCAGTATTTT CASSQDYAGVALDTQYF
TRBJ1-2 TRBV9 NA NA TGTGCCAGCATGGCTTCGGGGGGCTACACCTTC CASMASGGYTF
TRBJ2-5 TRBV7-9 NA NA TGTGCCAGCAGCTATACAGGACAAGAGACCCAGTACTTC CASSYTGQETQYF
TRBJ2-7 TRBV25-1 TRBD1 NA TGTGCCAGCAGTGAGTCAGGGGGACGGGACGAGCAGTACTTC CASSESGGRDEQYF
TRBJ2-1 TRBV25-1 TRBD1 NA TGTGCCAGCAGTGAACCGGGACAGGGGTTATATGAGCAGTTCTTC CASSEPGQGLYEQFF
TRBJ1-1 TRBV6-5 NA NA TGTGCCAGCAGGTTGACGACAGATGAAGCTTTCTTT CASRLTTDEAFF
TRBJ2-1 TRBV2 TRBD2 NA TGTGCCAGCAGTGAATTGGGACTAGCGGGGGGCCGCAATGAGCAGTTCTTC CASSELGLAGGRNEQFF
TRBJ1-5 TRBV24-1 NA NA TGTGCCACCAGTGATTCCCAGGACATACTGGATCAGCCCCAGCATTTT CATSDSQDILDQPQHF
TRBJ1-1 TRBV4-3 NA NA TGCGCCAGCAGCCAAGACGGGGGGACTGAAGCTTTCTTT CASSQDGGTEAFF
TRBJ2-2 TRBV4-1 TRBD1 NA TGCGCCAGCAGCCAAGGAAGGGGGCTGAACACCGGGGAGCTGTTTTTT CASSQGRGLNTGELFF
TRBJ2-2 TRBV27 NA NA TGTGCCAGCAGCCTTGCTGAGTCCGGGGAGCTGTTTTTT CASSLAESGELFF
TRBJ2-4 TRBV28 TRBD2 NA TGTGCCAGCAGTCCAGGGACCCTGATGGCGACTAGCGGGGGGGGAAACATTCAGTACTTC CASSPGTLMATSGGGNIQYF
TRBJ1-5 TRBV9 NA few TGTGCCAGCAGCGTAGAGGCAGGAGGGAGCAATCAGCCCCAGCATTTT CASSVEAGGSNQPQHF
TRBJ1-2 TRBV7-9 NA once TGTGCCAGCAGGGACCCCCGGGTGGGCTACACCTTC CASRDPRVGYTF
TRBJ2-7 TRBV7-9 TRBD1 NA TGTGCCAGCAGCTCCGGACAGGGCGTTGGCGAGCAGTACTTC CASSSGQGVGEQYF
TRBJ2-3 TRBV27 NA medium-sized TGTGCCAGCAGTTTAGGGGACGGCCGCACAGATACGCAGTATTTT CASSLGDGRTDTQYF
TRBJ1-2 TRBV28 NA once TGTGCCAGCAGTTTGGAGGGTAACTATGGCTACACCTTC CASSLEGNYGYTF
TRBJ2-7 TRBV10-3 TRBD2 NA TGTGCCATCAGTGAGGTAACTAGCGGGGGCCCTAGGAACGAGCAGTACTTC CAISEVTSGGPRNEQYF
TRBJ2-2 TRBV6-2/TRBV6-3 TRBD2 NA TGTGCCAGCAGTTACGCCCTAGCGGGTGGCAGAACCGGGGAGCTGTTTTTT CASSYALAGGRTGELFF
TRBJ2-7 TRBV5-8 NA once TGTGCCAGCAGCTTTTGGGCTTTTGGTAACGAGCAGTACTTC CASSFWAFGNEQYF
TRBJ1-5 TRBV28 NA NA TGTGCCAGCAGTCAGGGCGAGTATCAGCCCCAGCATTTT CASSQGEYQPQHF
TRBJ2-2 TRBV5-4 TRBD1 NA TGTGCCAGCAGCCCGACCCGGGACAGGTACACCGGGGAGCTGTTTTTT CASSPTRDRYTGELFF